This T cell receptor beta chain was recovered during a study of response to subunit inactivated influenza vaccine. Study-wide results and limits: A suggestion made by the authors is that each seasonal influenza vaccination recruits few new T cells.

From the RT-PCR reads, TCRdb called clonotypes with MiXCR, one entry per CDR3 protein. The profile shows around 540,000 distinct CDR3 sequences, 10% to 15% of them singletons. V shed 7 bases, J shed 5 bases, and the junction held 19 bases outside the gene matches. CDR3 size: 16 residues. From germline, CDR1 is SQVTM and CDR2 ANQGSEA. This clonotype was seen ten or more times. Antigen: not known. This sample comprised PBMCs from blood, obtained on the day of vaccination. The chain combines TRBV29-1 with TRBJ2-7, with TRBD1 matching over 8 bases. This TCR was recovered from a man between 50 and 59 years old who received an inactivated influenza vaccine. Here the CDR3 DNA reads TGCAGCGCCTCAGGCCTTATGACAGGGGAGGTTGACGAGCAGTACTTC. Translation gives CSASGLMTGEVDEQYF.